The 32 T cell receptor beta chains presented below share a single source sample, sequenced in a study of blood T cell repertoires in COVID-19. Sequencing used immunoSEQ multiplex PCR; TCRdb keeps in-frame clones, though not all of them. The sample holds fewer than 85,000 clones, around 90% seen once. The sample taken for sequencing was peripheral blood. The origin of the receptors is a man in his fifties with active COVID-19.

The CDR3 DNA reads as TGTGCCATCAGTGAAGGACTGACAAATCAGCCCCAGCATTTT. Its protein is CAISEGLTNQPQHF. This rearrangement joins TRBV10-3 to TRBJ1-5, with D unresolved. The CDR3 totals 14 residues. The V gene's germline CDR1 is ENHRY and CDR2 SYGVKD. Trimming left V 3 bases short and J 4 bases short, with 10 bases between.

The chain employs TRBV7-8 and TRBJ1-4; maybe TRBD1 (5 bases). The CDR3 loop spans 16 amino acids. Germline CDR1 and CDR2: SGHVS and FQNEAQ. V was pared by 4 bases and J by 0 bases, with 12 bases between. CDR3 sequence reads: CASSSWGVTTNEKLFF. CDR3 nucleotides: TGTGCCAGCAGCTCCTGGGGGGTTACAACTAATGAAAAACTGTTTTTT.

CDR3 bases: TGTGCCTGGAGTGGAGTAGGGGGGGATAGCAATCAGCCCCAGCATTTT. It translates to CAWSGVGGDSNQPQHF. The rearrangement links TRBV30 to TRBJ1-5; possibly TRBD1 for D (6 bases). The CDR3 is 16 amino acids. The V and J ends lost 1 base and 0 bases respectively, with 13 bases between them. Per the germline V gene, CDR1 is GTSNPN and CDR2 is SVGIG (reference sequence).

J is TRBJ2-5 and V is TRBV28; TRBD2 agrees at 8 bases. The V segment lost 1 base and the J segment 8 bases; nucleotides outside the gene matches: 3. In germline, CDR1 is MDHEN, CDR2 SYDVKM. This CDR3 comprises 13 residues. CDR3 residues: CASSLSSGSTQYF. The CDR3 DNA is TGTGCCAGCAGTTTATCCAGCGGGAGTACCCAGTACTTC. Complete variable domain (other parts from reference TRBV28 and TRBJ2-5): DVKVTQSSRYLVKRTGEKVFLECVQDMDHENMFWYRQDPGLGLRLIYFSYDVKMKEKGDIPEGYSVSREKKERFSLILESASTNQTSMYLCASSLSSGSTQYFGPGTRLLVL.

V and J are TRBV18 and TRBJ2-5, with no clear D. Trimming removed 3 bases at V and 5 bases at J, with 7 bases between. In germline, CDR1 is KGHSH, CDR2 LQKENI. The CDR3 loop spans 12 amino acids. In nucleotides, the CDR3 is TGTGCCAGCTCACCCGAGGTGGAGACCCAGTACTTC. It encodes CASSPEVETQYF.

In regard to this clone: The junction differs from germline at one of its ends, possibly a read error. This rearrangement joins TRBV7-8 to TRBJ2-5; 10 bases align to TRBD1. The CDR3 covers 14 residues. Looked up from germline, CDR1 is SGHVS and CDR2 is FQNEAQ. CDR3 bases: TGTGCCAGCAGCGAAGACAGGGGGCAAGGGACCCAGTACTTC. It codes for CASSEDRGQGTQYF.

The gene calls are TRBV28 and TRBJ2-7; 8 bases fit TRBD1. The CDR3 covers 14 residues. Germline V CDR1 and CDR2: MDHEN, SYDVKM. With 2 bases clipped from V and 6 bases from J, the junction kept 6 bases outside the gene matches. The CDR3 loop is CASSLKPTGGEQYF. CDR3 bases: TGTGCCAGCAGTTTAAAGCCCACAGGGGGCGAGCAGTACTTC.

The chain uses TRBV7-8 and TRBJ2-7; possible D gene TRBD1, 6 bases. The CDR3 length is 13 residues. Germline V CDR1 and CDR2: SGHVS, FQNEAQ. The V and J ends lost 8 bases and 3 bases respectively, with 14 bases between them. The CDR3 region has the DNA TGTGCCAGCCGTCCTAGGGGGAGCTACGAGCAGTACTTC. Protein product: CASRPRGSYEQYF.

The chain couples TRBV7-9 to TRBJ2-7, with 10 bases fitting TRBD1. The CDR3 is 14 residues long. Germline CDR1 reads SEHNR; CDR2 reads FQNEAQ (reference sequence). Trimming took 5 bases from V and 7 from J; bases not matched to a gene: 8. CDR3: CASSEPGQGWEQYF. CDR3 nucleotides: TGTGCCAGCAGCGAACCGGGACAGGGGTGGGAGCAGTACTTC. Full variable domain (remainder filled in from reference TRBV7-9 and TRBJ2-7): DTGVSQNPRHKITKRGQNVTFRCDPISEHNRLYWYRQTLGQGPEFLTYFQNEAQLEKSRLLSDRFSAERPKGSFSTLEIQRTEQGDSAMYLCASSEPGQGWEQYFGPGTRLTVT.

The rearrangement links TRBV9 to TRBJ2-7; D may be TRBD1 (5 bases). The CDR3 loop spans 15 amino acids. Germline V CDR1 and CDR2: SGDLS, YYNGEE. Between the trimmed V and J ends, which lost 4 bases and 2 bases, there was a span of 16 bases. The CDR3 protein is CASSPRQTTAYEQYF. For the CDR3, the DNA is TGTGCCAGCAGCCCCCGACAGACCACAGCCTACGAGCAGTACTTC.

With respect to this clone: Sequence at one end of the junction differs from germline and may be a read error. The rearrangement links TRBV6-1 to TRBJ1-2; 7 bases align to TRBD1. CDR1 MNHNS and CDR2 SASEGT come from the germline V gene. The CDR3 extends over 14 amino acids. The CDR3 here is CASREGTVFYGYTF. Here the CDR3 DNA reads TGTGCCAGCAGGGAAGGGACAGTGTTCTATGGCTACACCTTC.

The chain combines TRBV9 with TRBJ1-3; TRBD1 aligns across 7 bases. J gave up 0 bases and V 4 bases, and 7 bases lay outside the gene matches. CDR3 length equals 16 residues. CDR1 and CDR2 from the germline V gene are SGDLS and YYNGEE. CDR3 region: CASSTGQSLSGNTIYF. The CDR3 DNA sequence: TGTGCCAGCAGCACGGGACAGTCGCTCTCTGGAAACACCATATATTTT.

This chain connects TRBV14 to TRBJ2-1; D is uncertain. The CDR3 covers 14 residues. V was trimmed by 4 bases and J by 2 bases, leaving 9 bases between them. The germline V gene has CDR1 SGHDN and CDR2 FVKESK. CDR3 sequence: CASSRLTTYNEQFF. The CDR3 DNA follows: TGTGCCAGCAGCCGACTGACGACCTACAATGAGCAGTTCTTC.

The chain employs TRBV12-3 or TRBV12-4 and TRBJ1-1; D is unresolved. V was shortened by 6 bases and J by 1 base, with 9 bases between the two germline ends. This CDR3 spans 13 amino acids. The CDR3 DNA reads TGTGCCAGCAGCCCAGAATGGAACACTGAAGCTTTCTTT. This sequence encodes CASSPEWNTEAFF.

This chain uses TRBV13 with TRBJ2-1; 7 bases map to TRBD1. The V segment lost 5 bases and the J segment 7 bases; nucleotides outside the gene matches: 2. There are 12 residues in the CDR3. Per germline, CDR1 PRHDT and CDR2 FYEKMQ (reference sequence). The CDR3, as DNA: TGTGCCAGCAGCAAACAGGGGAATGAGCAGTTCTTC. This encodes CASSKQGNEQFF.

The rearrangement links TRBV5-4 to TRBJ2-2; 7 nucleotides line up with TRBD1. Per germline, CDR1 SGHNT and CDR2 YYREEE (reference sequence). The V and J ends lost 3 bases and 2 bases, in that order; junction bases with no gene match: 4. This CDR3 is built from 15 residues. CDR3 sequence: CASSYRDRNTGELFF. The CDR3 DNA is TGTGCCAGCAGCTACCGGGACAGAAACACCGGGGAGCTGTTTTTT.

This chain links TRBV9 with TRBJ1-2; D remains ambiguous. Trimming removed 0 bases from V and 0 bases from J, with 9 bases in between. CDR3 length equals 15 residues. Per the germline V gene, CDR1 is SGDLS and CDR2 is YYNGEE. CDR3 in DNA: TGTGCCAGCAGCGTAGGTTCCCACTCTAACTATGGCTACACCTTC. Translated: CASSVGSHSNYGYTF.

V gene TRBV4-1 combines with J gene TRBJ2-1; TRBD2 agrees at 11 bases. Germline trimming cut 2 bases from V and 3 bases from J; bases unmatched to any gene: 9. Germline V CDR1 and CDR2: MGHRA, YSYEKL. CDR3 length: 18 residues. CDR3 residues: CASSQRAPLAGDYNEQFF. CDR3 DNA sequence: TGCGCCAGCAGCCAAAGGGCCCCACTAGCGGGAGACTACAATGAGCAGTTCTTC.

A note on this clone: The sample holds other DNA sequences that translate to the same CDR3. V usage is TRBV9 and J usage is TRBJ2-1, with TRBD1 identical over 9 bases. Germline lookup yields CDR1 SGDLS and CDR2 YYNGEE. The CDR3 loop spans 15 amino acids. Trimming took 3 bases from V and 8 from J; bases not matched to a gene: 9. CDR3 sequence: CASSDRDRVVDEQFF. For the CDR3, the DNA is TGTGCCAGCAGCGACCGGGACAGGGTGGTCGATGAGCAGTTCTTC.

For the CDR3, the DNA is TGTGCCAGCAGTCCACGGACAGGGTGGAACGAGCAGTACTTC. This sequence encodes CASSPRTGWNEQYF. This chain links TRBV28 with TRBJ2-7; 8 nucleotides align to TRBD1. After removal of 5 bases from V and 5 bases from J, the junction contained 8 bases not matched to a gene. CDR3 length equals 14 residues. Germline V gene lookup returns CDR1 MDHEN and CDR2 SYDVKM.

This rearrangement joins TRBV7-8 to TRBJ2-2; 8 bases agree with TRBD2. The junction had 6 bases not matched to a gene; V was cut back by 0 bases and J by 3 bases. The CDR3 runs 17 residues. Germline CDR1 SGHVS, CDR2 FQNEAQ. Written as DNA, the CDR3 is TGTGCCAGCAGCTTAGCCTCGGGGGGGTCGGACACCGGGGAGCTGTTTTTT. It is translated as CASSLASGGSDTGELFF.

The V gene is TRBV27, the J gene TRBJ2-7, with TRBD1 identical over 9 bases. This CDR3 has 14 amino acids. V lost 4 bases and J lost 2; bases outside the gene matches: 3. CDR1 and CDR2 from the germline V gene are MNHEY and SMNVEV (reference sequence). The CDR3 nucleotides read TGTGCCAGCAGTTACGGGACAGGGCCCTACGAGCAGTACTTC. Its protein is CASSYGTGPYEQYF.

The chain couples TRBV18 to TRBJ1-1; 8 bases align to TRBD1. CDR3 size: 16 residues. Germline assignment: CDR1 KGHSH and CDR2 LQKENI. J gave up 1 base and V 0 bases, and 4 bases lay outside the gene matches. The CDR3 DNA sequence: TGTGCCAGCTCACCACCCATTGGGACAGGGAACACTGAAGCTTTCTTT. Protein: CASSPPIGTGNTEAFF.

V usage is TRBV6-5 and J usage is TRBJ1-5, with a weak D call TRBD1 (6 bases). This CDR3 spans 15 amino acids. Per the germline V gene, CDR1 is MNHEY and CDR2 is SVGAGI. V lost 9 bases and J 2 bases, leaving 17 bases between the germline ends. The CDR3 sequence is CASWEGGSGNQPQHF. The CDR3, as DNA: TGTGCCAGTTGGGAAGGGGGATCGGGCAATCAGCCCCAGCATTTT.

The chain is built from TRBV19 and TRBJ1-1, with 8 bases identical to TRBD1. V gave up 5 bases and J gave up 5 bases; unmatched junction bases: 13. The CDR3 has 16 residues. Germline V gene data show CDR1 as LNHDA and CDR2 as SQIVND (reference sequence). The CDR3 here is CASSSRGPGVWTEAFF. As DNA, the CDR3 is TGTGCCAGTAGTTCCAGGGGGCCAGGGGTGTGGACTGAAGCTTTCTTT.

The chain has TRBV5-5 and TRBJ1-5; D possibly corresponds to TRBD1 (6 bases). CDR3 length equals 16 residues. Trimming stripped 1 base from V and 3 bases from J, with 14 bases between. Germline V lookup: CDR1 SGHKS, CDR2 YYEKEE (reference sequence). CDR3 in amino acids: CASSLQQGRDNQPQHF. CDR3 sequence (DNA): TGTGCCAGCAGCTTGCAACAGGGACGAGACAATCAGCCCCAGCATTTT.

The gene calls are TRBV2 and TRBJ1-6; 8 bases agree with TRBD1. V shed 4 bases and J 9 bases; nucleotides not matched to a gene: 5. Germline CDR1 and CDR2: SNHLY and FYNNEI. The CDR3 loop spans 14 amino acids. The CDR3 DNA reads TGTGCCAGCAGTGGAGGACAGGGCGGTTCACCCCTCCACTTT. This codes for CASSGGQGGSPLHF.

The chain's CDR3 is CASSQREGNNEQFF. In nucleotides, the CDR3 is TGCGCCAGCAGTCAGAGGGAGGGTAACAATGAGCAGTTCTTC. The rearrangement uses TRBV4-1 and TRBJ2-1; 7 bases agree with TRBD2. Germline CDR1 and CDR2: MGHRA and YSYEKL. The V gene end was trimmed by 6 bases and the J gene end by 5 bases; junction bases not matched to a gene: 7. CDR3 length: 14 residues.

This chain uses TRBV18 with TRBJ1-5; TRBD1 matches at 9 bases. The CDR3 is 16 amino acids. Germline V CDR1 and CDR2: KGHSH, LQKENI. V shed 2 bases, J shed 9 bases, and the junction held 11 bases outside the gene matches. CDR3 loop: CASSPGSDRGRRPQHF. As DNA, the CDR3 is TGTGCCAGCTCACCAGGGTCGGACAGGGGAAGGCGGCCCCAGCATTTT.

The V call is TRBV27, the J call TRBJ2-7; weak D call: TRBD1 (7 bases). There are 15 residues in the CDR3. Per germline, CDR1 MNHEY and CDR2 SMNVEV (reference sequence). The germline V and J ends were trimmed by 6 bases and 1 base, with 16 bases remaining between them. DNA of the CDR3: TGTGCCAGCAGACGGGGGACAGCCCCTTCCTACGAGCAGTACTTC. It encodes CASRRGTAPSYEQYF.

V gene TRBV11-2 combines with J gene TRBJ2-3; D may be TRBD2 (6 bases). Per the germline V gene, CDR1 is SGHAT and CDR2 is FQNNGV. The CDR3 is 16 residues long. Trimming stripped 2 bases from V and 2 bases from J, with 14 bases between. CDR3 amino acids: CASSLSEGPFTDTQYF. The CDR3 region has the DNA TGTGCCAGCAGCTTATCGGAGGGACCCTTCACAGATACGCAGTATTTT.

This chain joins TRBV4-1 and TRBJ2-7; D is ambiguous. The V gene's germline CDR1 is MGHRA and CDR2 YSYEKL. The CDR3 runs 15 residues. The germline V and J ends were trimmed by 3 bases and 0 bases, with 12 bases remaining between them. In DNA form, the CDR3 reads TGCGCCAGCAGCCAGGGTGACAAAAACTCCTACGAGCAGTACTTC. Translated, it gives CASSQGDKNSYEQYF.